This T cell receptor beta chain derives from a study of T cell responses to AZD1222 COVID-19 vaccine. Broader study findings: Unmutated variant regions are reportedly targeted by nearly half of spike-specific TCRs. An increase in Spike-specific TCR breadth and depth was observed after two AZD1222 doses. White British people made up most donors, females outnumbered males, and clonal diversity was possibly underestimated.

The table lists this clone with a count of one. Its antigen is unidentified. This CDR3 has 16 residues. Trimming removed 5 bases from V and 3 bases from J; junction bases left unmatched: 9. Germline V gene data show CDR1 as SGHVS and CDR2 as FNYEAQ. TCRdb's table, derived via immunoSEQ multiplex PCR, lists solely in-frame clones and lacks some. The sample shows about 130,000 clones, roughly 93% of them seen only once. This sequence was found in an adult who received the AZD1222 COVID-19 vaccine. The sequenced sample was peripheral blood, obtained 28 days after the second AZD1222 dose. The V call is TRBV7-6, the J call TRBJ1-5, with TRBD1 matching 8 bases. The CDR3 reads CASSPGQGGSNQPQHF. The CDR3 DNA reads TGTGCCAGCAGCCCAGGACAGGGAGGATCCAATCAGCCCCAGCATTTT.